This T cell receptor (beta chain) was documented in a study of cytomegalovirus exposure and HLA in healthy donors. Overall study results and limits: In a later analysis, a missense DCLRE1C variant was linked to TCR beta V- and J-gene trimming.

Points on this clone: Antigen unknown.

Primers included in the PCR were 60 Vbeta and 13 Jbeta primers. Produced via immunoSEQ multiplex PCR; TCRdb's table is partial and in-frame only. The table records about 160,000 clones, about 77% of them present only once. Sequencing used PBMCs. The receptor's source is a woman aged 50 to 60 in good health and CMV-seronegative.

The chain's CDR3 is CASSVTGGPPRYTF. CDR3 in DNA: TGTGCCAGCAGCGTAACAGGGGGCCCCCCGCGCTACACCTTC. The chain joins TRBV9 to TRBJ1-2, with 9 bases matching TRBD1. CDR1 and CDR2 from the germline V gene are SGDLS and YYNGEE. J was trimmed by 9 bases and V by 1 base; bases with no gene match: 7. This CDR3 has 14 residues.